Below, one T cell receptor (beta chain) is given with its context. Its antigen is still unknown. At one boundary the junction diverges from the germline segment, which might be a read error. TCRbeta CDR3 regions were amplified from genomic DNA by means of the immunoSEQ Assay, a bias-controlled multiplex PCR. The original pipeline was this. Within the assay, amplification of reference gene primers was used to estimate how many nucleated cells each sample contained. Sequence reads were collapsed and filtered to measure the absolute abundance of every unique TCRbeta CDR3 rearrangement. For each sample, productive Simpson clonality was calculated as the square root of Simpson's diversity index over productive rearrangements. TCRdb provides this immuneACCESS table in a form limited to in-frame rearrangements. Some clones are lacking; in checked studies, under half of them reflect an unresolved V gene, and why the rest are absent is not known. The DNA was the basis for D and trimming; V, J and clone size are from that table. The sample table records approximately 200,000 clones; about 91% of these occur just once. Roughly 1.5% of the sample lies in the top ten.

This entry comes from a study of blood T cell repertoires in COVID-19 (dated by TCRdb to 2020 to 2022). Background for the entire study: The collaborator samples originated in the United States, Italy and Spain and spanned the acute and convalescent phases of COVID-19. The prospective study material was composed of cDNA or gDNA derived from T cells, B-cell-depleted T cells, or PBMCs. The dataset comprised deeply sampled blood TCRbeta repertoires from subjects exposed to, actively infected with, or recovered from COVID-19. The repertoires were released in a freely available public database meant as a resource for research on the immune response to SARS-CoV-2. Samples came from the ongoing ImmuneRACE study (first 160 participants) plus 1,254 subjects from 6 global collaborators. Sample metadata almost always included a de-identified subject ID, COVID-19 status, age in years and sex. Where HLA class I and class II types were available, the types were taken from metadata supplied by the sample provider, not from assay-based typing.

CDR1 is given as SGHTA and CDR2 as FQGNSA, both from the germline V gene. The CDR3 contains 14 residues, cysteine and phenylalanine counted. Here the CDR3 DNA is all that survives: 42 bases in frame from base 1. Whole blood was collected in K2EDTA tubes by collaborating institutions according to the institutions' own protocols. For TCRbeta analysis, collaborators shipped samples as frozen whole blood, isolated PBMCs, or DNA extracted from either of those sample types. On the study overall, not on this receptor specifically: The quantity of clinical and demographic metadata differed by source and by participant and was supplied without curation.

This sequence originates from a man younger than 35 with active or convalescent COVID-19. Source material: peripheral blood. The receptor chain draws on TRBV7-2 and TRBJ2-7, and 8 junctional nucleotides match TRBD1. The CDR3 here reads CASSLAYQDRGLTF. The DNA is TGTGCCAGCAGCTTAGCGTACCAAGACAGGGGACTGACATTC.